This T cell receptor (beta chain) was identified during a study of T cell repertoires in cytomegalovirus infection. Study results and caveats: The ex vivo response was dominated by HLA-C-restricted CMV-specific TCR beta clonotypes.

With 4 bases clipped from V and 1 base from J, the junction kept 5 bases outside the gene matches. There are 18 residues in the CDR3. Germline values: CDR1 SGHTA, CDR2 FQGTGA. About this clonotype: What it recognizes is unknown.

MiXCR, run by TCRdb on the reads, gives a single entry per CDR3 protein. The profile shows about 530,000 distinct CDR3 sequences, 26% of them singletons. The sequence came from a human donor in good health (CMV status not recorded). Some clones in this sample may be carry-over from other donors' samples. This chain links TRBV7-3 with TRBJ2-1, with 15 bases matching TRBD2. Specimen: PBMCs. Written as DNA, the CDR3 is TGTGCCAGCAGCTCGCGGACTAGCGGGAGGGTTTCCTACAATGAGCAGTTCTTC. Its protein is CASSSRTSGRVSYNEQFF.